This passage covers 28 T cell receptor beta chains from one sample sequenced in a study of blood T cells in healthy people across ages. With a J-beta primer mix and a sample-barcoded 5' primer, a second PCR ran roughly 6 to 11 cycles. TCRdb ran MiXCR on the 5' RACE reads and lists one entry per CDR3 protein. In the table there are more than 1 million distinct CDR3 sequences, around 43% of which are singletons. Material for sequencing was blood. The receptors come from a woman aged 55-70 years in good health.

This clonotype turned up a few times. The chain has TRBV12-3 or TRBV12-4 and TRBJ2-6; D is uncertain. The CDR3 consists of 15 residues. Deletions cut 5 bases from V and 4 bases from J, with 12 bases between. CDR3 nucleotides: TGTGCCAGCAGTGCCGCCGATCCAGGGGCCAACGTCCTGACTTTC. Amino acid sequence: CASSAADPGANVLTF.

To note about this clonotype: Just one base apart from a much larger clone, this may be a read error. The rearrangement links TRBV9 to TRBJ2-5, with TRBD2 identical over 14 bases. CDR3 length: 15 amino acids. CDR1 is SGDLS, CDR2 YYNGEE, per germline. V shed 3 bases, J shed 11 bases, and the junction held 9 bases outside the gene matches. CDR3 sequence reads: CASSAGLAGAEEQYF. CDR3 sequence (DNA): TGTGCCAGCAGCGCGGGACTAGCGGGAGCAGAAGAGCAGTACTTC.

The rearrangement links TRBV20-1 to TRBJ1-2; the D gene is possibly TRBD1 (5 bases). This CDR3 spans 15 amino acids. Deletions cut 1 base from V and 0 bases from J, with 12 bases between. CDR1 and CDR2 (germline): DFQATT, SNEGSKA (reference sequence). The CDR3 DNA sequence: TGCAGTGCTAGAGGCGGGGGGGTGACTAACTATGGCTACACCTTC. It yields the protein CSARGGGVTNYGYTF.

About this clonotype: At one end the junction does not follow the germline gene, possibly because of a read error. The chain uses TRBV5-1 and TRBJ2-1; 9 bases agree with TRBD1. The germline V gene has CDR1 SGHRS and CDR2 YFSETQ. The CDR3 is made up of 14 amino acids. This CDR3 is CASSLSQGAGEQFF. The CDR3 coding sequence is TGTGCCAGCAGCTTATCACAGGGGGCGGGTGAGCAGTTCTTC. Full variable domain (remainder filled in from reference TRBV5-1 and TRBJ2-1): KAGVTQTPRYLIKTRGQQVTLSCSPISGHRSVSWYQQTPGQGLQFLFEYFSETQRNKGNFPGRFSGRQFSNSRSEMNVSTLELGDSALYLCASSLSQGAGEQFFGPGTRLTVL.

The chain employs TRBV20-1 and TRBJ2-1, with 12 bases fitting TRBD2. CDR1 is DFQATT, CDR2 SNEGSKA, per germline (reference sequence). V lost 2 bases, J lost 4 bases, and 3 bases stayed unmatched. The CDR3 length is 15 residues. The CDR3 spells CSARMTSGRYNEQFF. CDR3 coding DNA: TGCAGTGCTAGAATGACTAGCGGGAGATACAATGAGCAGTTCTTC.

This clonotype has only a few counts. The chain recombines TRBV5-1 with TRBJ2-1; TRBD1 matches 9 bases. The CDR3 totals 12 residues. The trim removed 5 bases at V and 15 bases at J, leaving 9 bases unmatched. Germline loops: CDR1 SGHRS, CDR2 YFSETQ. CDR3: CASRPGTGSWFF. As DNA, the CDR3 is TGCGCCAGCAGACCCGGGACAGGGAGTTGGTTCTTC.

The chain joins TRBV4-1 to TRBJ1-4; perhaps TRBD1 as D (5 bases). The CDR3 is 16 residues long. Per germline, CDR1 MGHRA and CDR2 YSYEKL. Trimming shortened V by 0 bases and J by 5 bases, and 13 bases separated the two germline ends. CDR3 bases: TGCGCCAGCAGCCAAGATCGCCGACAGACGAATGAAAAACTGTTTTTT. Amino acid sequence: CASSQDRRQTNEKLFF.

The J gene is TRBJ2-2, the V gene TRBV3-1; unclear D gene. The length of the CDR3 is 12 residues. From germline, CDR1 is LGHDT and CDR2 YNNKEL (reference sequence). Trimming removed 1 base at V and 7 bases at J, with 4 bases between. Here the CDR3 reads CASSQGFGELFF. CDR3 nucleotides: TGTGCCAGCAGCCAAGGGTTCGGGGAGCTGTTTTTT.

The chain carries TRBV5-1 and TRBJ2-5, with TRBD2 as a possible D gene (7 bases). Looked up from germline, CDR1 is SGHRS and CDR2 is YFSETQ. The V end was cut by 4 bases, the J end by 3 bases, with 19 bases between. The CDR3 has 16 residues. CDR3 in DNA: TGCGCCAGCAGCGCCCTCGGGGGGCATTTGGAAGAGACCCAGTACTTC. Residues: CASSALGGHLEETQYF.

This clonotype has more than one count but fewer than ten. CDR3 sequence reads: CSARERTGRASGRYEQYF. The DNA of the CDR3 is TGCAGTGCTAGAGAGAGGACGGGGAGGGCTAGCGGGAGGTATGAGCAGTACTTC. The rearrangement uses TRBV20-1 and TRBJ2-5; 11 positions match TRBD2. V trimming: 0 bases; J trimming: 11 bases; junction bases outside the gene matches: 20. Per the germline V gene, CDR1 is DFQATT and CDR2 is SNEGSKA (reference sequence). The CDR3 length is 18 residues.

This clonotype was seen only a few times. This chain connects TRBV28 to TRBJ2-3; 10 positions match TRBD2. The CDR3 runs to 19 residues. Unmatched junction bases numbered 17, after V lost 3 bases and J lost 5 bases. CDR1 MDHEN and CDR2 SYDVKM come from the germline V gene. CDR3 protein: CASSFRLAGELTPGDTQYF. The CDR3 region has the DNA TGTGCCAGCAGTTTCCGGCTAGCGGGAGAGTTAACCCCGGGAGATACGCAGTATTTT.

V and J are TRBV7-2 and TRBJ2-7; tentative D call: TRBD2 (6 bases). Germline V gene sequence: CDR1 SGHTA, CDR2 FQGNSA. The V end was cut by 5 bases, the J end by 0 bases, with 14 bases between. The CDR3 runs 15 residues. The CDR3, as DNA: TGTGCCAGCAGCCCCTTCGCCGGGAGCTCCTACGAGCAGTACTTC. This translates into CASSPFAGSSYEQYF.

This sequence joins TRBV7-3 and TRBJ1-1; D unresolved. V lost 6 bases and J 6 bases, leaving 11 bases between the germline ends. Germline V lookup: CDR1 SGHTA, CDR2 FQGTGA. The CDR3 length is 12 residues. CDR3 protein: CASRREGAEAFF. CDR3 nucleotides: TGTGCCAGCAGAAGGGAAGGAGCTGAAGCTTTCTTT.

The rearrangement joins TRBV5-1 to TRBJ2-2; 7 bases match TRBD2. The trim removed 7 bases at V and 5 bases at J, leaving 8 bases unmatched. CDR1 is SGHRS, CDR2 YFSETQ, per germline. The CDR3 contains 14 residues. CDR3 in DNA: TGCGCCAGCGCAATCCGTAGCGGGACCGGGGAGCTGTTTTTT. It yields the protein CASAIRSGTGELFF.

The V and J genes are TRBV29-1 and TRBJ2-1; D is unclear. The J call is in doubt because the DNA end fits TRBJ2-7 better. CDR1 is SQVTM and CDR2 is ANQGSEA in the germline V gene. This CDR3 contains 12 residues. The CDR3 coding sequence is TGCAGCGTTGAACCGACGGGCAATGAGCAGTACTTC. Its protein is CSVEPTGNEQYF.

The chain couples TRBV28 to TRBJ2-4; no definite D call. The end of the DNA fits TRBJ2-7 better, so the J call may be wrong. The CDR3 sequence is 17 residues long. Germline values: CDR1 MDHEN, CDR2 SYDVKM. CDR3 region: CASSPWGSGRTSYEQYF. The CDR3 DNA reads TGTGCCAGCAGTCCCTGGGGATCAGGCAGGACCTCCTACGAGCAGTACTTC.

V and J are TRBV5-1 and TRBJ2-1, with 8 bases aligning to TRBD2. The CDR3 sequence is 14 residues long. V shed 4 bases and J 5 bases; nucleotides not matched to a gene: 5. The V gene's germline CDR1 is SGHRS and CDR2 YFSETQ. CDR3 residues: CASSVTGGDNEQFF. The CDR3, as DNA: TGCGCCAGCAGCGTGACGGGAGGGGACAATGAGCAGTTCTTC.

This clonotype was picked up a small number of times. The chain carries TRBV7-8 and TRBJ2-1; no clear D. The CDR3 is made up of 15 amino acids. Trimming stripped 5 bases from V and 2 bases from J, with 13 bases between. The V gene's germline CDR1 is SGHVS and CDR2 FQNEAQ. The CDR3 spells CASSNPTLTYNEQFF. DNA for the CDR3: TGTGCCAGCAGCAACCCGACCCTGACCTACAATGAGCAGTTCTTC.

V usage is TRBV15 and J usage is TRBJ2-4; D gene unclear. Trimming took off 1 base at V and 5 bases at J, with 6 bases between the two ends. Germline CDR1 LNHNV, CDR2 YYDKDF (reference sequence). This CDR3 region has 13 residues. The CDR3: CATSRGTENIQYF. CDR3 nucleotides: TGTGCCACCAGCAGAGGCACGGAAAACATTCAGTACTTC.

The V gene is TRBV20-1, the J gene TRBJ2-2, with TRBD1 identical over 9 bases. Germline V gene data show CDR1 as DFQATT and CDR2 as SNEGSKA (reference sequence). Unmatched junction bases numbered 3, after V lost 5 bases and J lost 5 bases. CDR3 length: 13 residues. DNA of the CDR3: TGCAGTGCTCGACAGGGGGTAACCGGGGAGCTGTTTTTT. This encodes CSARQGVTGELFF.

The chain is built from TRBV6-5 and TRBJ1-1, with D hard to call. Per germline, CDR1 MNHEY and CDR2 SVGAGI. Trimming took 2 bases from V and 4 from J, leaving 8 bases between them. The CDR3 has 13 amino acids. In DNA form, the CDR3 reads TGTGCCAGCAGTTACAGGGCGAGCACTGAAGCTTTCTTT. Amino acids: CASSYRASTEAFF.

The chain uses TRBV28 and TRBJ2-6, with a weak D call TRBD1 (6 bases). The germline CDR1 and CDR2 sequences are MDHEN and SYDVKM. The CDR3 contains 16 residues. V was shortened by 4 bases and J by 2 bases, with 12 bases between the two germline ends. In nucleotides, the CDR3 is TGTGCCAGCAGTTGGACAGCTAGACCTGGGGCCAACGTCCTGACTTTC. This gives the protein CASSWTARPGANVLTF. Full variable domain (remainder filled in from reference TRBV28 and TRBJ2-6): DVKVTQSSRYLVKRTGEKVFLECVQDMDHENMFWYRQDPGLGLRLIYFSYDVKMKEKGDIPEGYSVSREKKERFSLILESASTNQTSMYLCASSWTARPGANVLTFGAGSRLTVL.

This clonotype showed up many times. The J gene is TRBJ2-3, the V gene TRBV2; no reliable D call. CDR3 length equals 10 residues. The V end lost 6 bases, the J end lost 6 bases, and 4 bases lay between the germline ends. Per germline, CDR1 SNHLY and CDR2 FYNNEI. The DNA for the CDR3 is TGTGCCAGCAGAGGGGATACGCAGTATTTT. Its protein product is CASRGDTQYF.

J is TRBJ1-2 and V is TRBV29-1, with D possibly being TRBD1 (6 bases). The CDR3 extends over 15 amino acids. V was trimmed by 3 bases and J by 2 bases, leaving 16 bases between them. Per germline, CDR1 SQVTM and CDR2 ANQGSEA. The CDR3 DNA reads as TGCAGCGTTGAGGGTTTGGGACAAGTGAACTATGGCTACACCTTC. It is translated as CSVEGLGQVNYGYTF.

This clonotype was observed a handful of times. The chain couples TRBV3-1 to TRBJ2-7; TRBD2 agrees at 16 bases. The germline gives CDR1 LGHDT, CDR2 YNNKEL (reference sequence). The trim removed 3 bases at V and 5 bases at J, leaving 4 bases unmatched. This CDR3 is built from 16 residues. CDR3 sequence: CASSQGLAGGPDEQYF. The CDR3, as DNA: TGTGCCAGCAGCCAGGGACTAGCGGGAGGGCCCGACGAGCAGTACTTC.

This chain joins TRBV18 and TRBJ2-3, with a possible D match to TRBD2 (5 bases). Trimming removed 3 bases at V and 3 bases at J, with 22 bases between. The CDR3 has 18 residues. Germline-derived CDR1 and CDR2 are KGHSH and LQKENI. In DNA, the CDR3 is TGTGCCAGCTCACCTAACCCTCCGCTACTAGGATATACAGATACGCAGTATTTT. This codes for CASSPNPPLLGYTDTQYF.

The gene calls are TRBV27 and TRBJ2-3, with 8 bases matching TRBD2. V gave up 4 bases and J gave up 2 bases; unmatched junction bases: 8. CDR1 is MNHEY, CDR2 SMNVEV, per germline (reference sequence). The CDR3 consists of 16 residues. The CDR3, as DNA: TGTGCCAGCAGTTCCTGGGTAGCGGGATTCACAGATACGCAGTATTTT. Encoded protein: CASSSWVAGFTDTQYF.

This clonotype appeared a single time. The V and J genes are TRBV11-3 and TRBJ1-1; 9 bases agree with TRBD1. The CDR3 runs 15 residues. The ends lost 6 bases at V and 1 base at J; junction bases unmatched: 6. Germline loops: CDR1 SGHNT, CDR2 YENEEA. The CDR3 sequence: CASSPGQGKNTEAFF. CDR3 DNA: TGTGCCAGCAGTCCTGGACAGGGGAAGAACACTGAAGCTTTCTTT.